The entry that follows covers one TCR beta chain sequence. This entry is derived from a study of blood T cell repertoires in COVID-19. There are 15 residues in the CDR3. Germline values: CDR1 MGHDK, CDR2 SYGVNS. Sequencing used immunoSEQ multiplex PCR; TCRdb keeps in-frame clones, though not all of them. The sample contains some 30,000 clones, approximately 89% of which appear only once. The TCR sequence derives from an older man with acute or convalescent COVID-19. What was sequenced was peripheral blood. This chain uses TRBV25-1 with TRBJ2-6; weak D call: TRBD2 (6 bases). The CDR3 loop reads CARQEGSSGANVLTF. As DNA, the CDR3 is TGTGCTCGCCAGGAGGGGAGCTCTGGGGCCAACGTCCTGACTTTC.